This T cell receptor (beta chain) was observed in a study of T cells in Graves' hyperthyroidism and ophthalmopathy. Study findings and constraints: Most clonotypes expanded in the thyroid (above 0.001) were also present in blood.

This clonotype was counted at least ten times. The antigen is unknown. Clinical symptoms, serum thyroxine, TRAb, thyroid ultrasound and orbital computed tomography informed diagnoses. The CDR3 totals 14 residues. V lost 3 bases, J lost 5 bases, and 6 bases stayed unmatched. From germline, CDR1 is ENHRY and CDR2 SYGVKD. The CDR3 regions of TCR beta were amplified from RNA transcripts. The study used the HTBI primer set for a first-round RT-PCR of the TCR CDR3. TCRdb re-called the multiplex PCR reads through MiXCR, storing one row per CDR3 protein. The table records about 500,000 distinct CDR3 sequences, 46% of them present only once.

This chain joins TRBV10-3 and TRBJ2-5, with 7 positions matching TRBD2. Sequenced sample: peripheral blood or thyroid tissue (not recorded which). The clonotype was recovered from an adult woman with Graves' disease, either hyperthyroidism or ophthalmopathy (not recorded which). This CDR3 reads CAISEGGSWETQYF. The CDR3 bases are TGTGCCATCAGTGAAGGCGGGAGCTGGGAGACCCAGTACTTC.